This paragraph reports one T cell receptor (beta chain). Both 60 Vbeta primers and 13 Jbeta primers went into the PCR. Data came from immunoSEQ multiplex PCR; TCRdb stores just in-frame clones and leaves some out. The data show 100,000 or so clones, roughly 80% seen once. These data are taken from a study of cytomegalovirus exposure and HLA in healthy donors. Study context: Around 78 million unique TCR sequences came from HLA-typed donors in an early release.

The trim removed 8 bases at V and 3 bases at J, leaving 9 bases unmatched. This CDR3 is built from 15 residues. Germline loops: CDR1 SEHNR, CDR2 FQNEAQ (reference sequence). Sequencing used PBMCs. The clonotype originates from a man aged 35-49 years in good health and CMV-seronegative. J is TRBJ2-3 and V is TRBV7-9; 9 bases match TRBD2. For the CDR3, the DNA is TGTGCCAGCCGAGTAACTAGCGGGTTGACAGATACGCAGTATTTT. It encodes CASRVTSGLTDTQYF.